This TCR beta chain was captured by sequencing in a study of metastatic and nonmetastatic thyroid tumors. Study in general: Malignant thyroid and benign thyroid patients provided blood and tumor or nodule tissue whose repertoires were compared.

All patients were untreated before thyroid surgery. Through MiXCR, TCRdb re-clonotyped the PCR reads. This table has about 12,000 clones, under 35% appearing once. Trimming took 6 bases from V and 6 from J, leaving 11 bases between them. From germline, CDR1 is GTSNPN and CDR2 SVGIG (reference sequence). This CDR3 region has 11 residues. The clonotype originates from a female donor with papillary thyroid cancer or a benign thyroid nodule (not recorded which). Some clones in this sample may be carry-over from other donors' samples. The chain has TRBV30 and TRBJ1-2, with D unresolved. Sequenced: tumor tissue. The CDR3 loop is CACGRADGYTF. CDR3 in DNA: TGTGCCTGCGGACGGGCGGATGGCTACACCTTC.